This TCR beta chain was documented in a study of OX40 agonist ivuxolimab in advanced cancers. The CDR3 consists of 13 residues. Trimming shortened V by 3 bases and J by 8 bases, and 13 bases separated the two germline ends. Germline V lookup: CDR1 KGHSH, CDR2 LQKENI. This clone showed up just a few times. Produced via immunoSEQ multiplex PCR; TCRdb's table is partial and in-frame only. The profile shows 25,000 or so clones, roughly 88% of them singletons. The sequence came from an adult with an advanced solid tumor such as melanoma, head and neck, liver or kidney cancer. The starting material was CD4+ or CD8+ T cells sorted from blood, obtained in a trial of the OX40 agonist ivuxolimab. The gene calls are TRBV18 and TRBJ1-1; D possibly corresponds to TRBD1 (6 bases). CDR3 in DNA: TGTGCCAGCTCACCCGTTCTGGGGGCAGAAGCTTTCTTT. Amino acids: CASSPVLGAEAFF.